These T cell receptor beta chains were read from a single sample in a study of PD-1 blockade in mismatch repair-deficient tumors. The repertoire was sequenced with immunoSEQ multiplex PCR; TCRdb's copy has only in-frame clones and lacks some. The sample holds roughly 130,000 clones, 85% to 90% seen once. The sequencing here drew on peripheral blood, taken approximately 70 weeks after starting pembrolizumab. The receptors were gathered from an adult with mismatch repair-deficient cancer. The CDR3 runs from the conserved cysteine through the conserved F or W. Fields, in order: clone size, J gene, D gene, V gene, CDR3 DNA, CDR3 protein. The D gene is left open where the match is weak. Clone size is shown for a subset of rows, as once, few, many or a class of expanded clone.

abundance: NA
j_gene: TRBJ1-1
d_gene: NA
v_gene: TRBV6-6
CDR3nt: TGTGCCAGCAGTTATTACGAGAACACTGAAGCTTTCTTT
CDR3aa: CASSYYENTEAFF

abundance: NA
j_gene: TRBJ1-4
d_gene: NA
v_gene: TRBV6-5
CDR3nt: TGTGCCAGCAGTTATATGGGTGGGGGTGAAAAACTGTTTTTT
CDR3aa: CASSYMGGGEKLFF

abundance: once
j_gene: TRBJ2-5
d_gene: TRBD2
v_gene: TRBV11-3
CDR3nt: TGTGCCAGCAGCTCCGGACTAGCGGGAGCTTACGGTGAGGAGACCCAGTACTTC
CDR3aa: CASSSGLAGAYGEETQYF

abundance: NA
j_gene: TRBJ2-2
d_gene: NA
v_gene: TRBV6-5
CDR3nt: TGTGCCAGCCGCGGAGGACAGAACACCGGGGAGCTGTTTTTT
CDR3aa: CASRGGQNTGELFF

abundance: once
j_gene: TRBJ1-5
d_gene: NA
v_gene: TRBV4-1
CDR3nt: TGCGCCAGCAGCCAAGGGGTCTGGAATCAGCCCCAGCATTTT
CDR3aa: CASSQGVWNQPQHF

abundance: NA
j_gene: TRBJ2-4
d_gene: NA
v_gene: TRBV4-1
CDR3nt: TGCGCCAGCAGCCAATTAGTGGGAGGTCCGCCGGAGTTC
CDR3aa: CASSQLVGGPPEF

abundance: NA
j_gene: TRBJ1-5
d_gene: NA
v_gene: TRBV6-6
CDR3nt: TGTGCCAGCTCCACGGGCTGGATGGAGCCCCAGCATTTT
CDR3aa: CASSTGWMEPQHF

abundance: NA
j_gene: TRBJ2-7
d_gene: NA
v_gene: TRBV15
CDR3nt: TGTGCCACCAGCAGAGATCTGGCAGATGGACTCTACGAGCAGTACTTC
CDR3aa: CATSRDLADGLYEQYF

abundance: NA
j_gene: TRBJ1-2
d_gene: NA
v_gene: TRBV27
CDR3nt: TGTGCCAGCAGTTTAAACAGGGTAGATGGCTACACCTTC
CDR3aa: CASSLNRVDGYTF

abundance: once
j_gene: TRBJ1-4
d_gene: NA
v_gene: TRBV7-2
CDR3nt: TGTGCCAGCAGCCTACAGGGCAGTTTCAGTGAAAAACTGTTTTTT
CDR3aa: CASSLQGSFSEKLFF

abundance: NA
j_gene: TRBJ1-5
d_gene: NA
v_gene: TRBV19
CDR3nt: TGTGCCAGTAGTATGGGAGTTCAGCCCCAGCATTTT
CDR3aa: CASSMGVQPQHF

abundance: NA
j_gene: TRBJ1-1
d_gene: TRBD1
v_gene: TRBV28
CDR3nt: TGTGCCAGCCAACCTATCTTCCATGACAGGGGGAACACTGAAGCTTTCTTT
CDR3aa: CASQPIFHDRGNTEAFF

abundance: few
j_gene: TRBJ1-5
d_gene: NA
v_gene: TRBV12-5
CDR3nt: TGTGCTAGTGGTTTGTTGCAGCCCCAGCATTTT
CDR3aa: CASGLLQPQHF

abundance: NA
j_gene: TRBJ2-3
d_gene: TRBD2
v_gene: TRBV27
CDR3nt: TGTGCCAGCAGTTTGGGGGGGACGAACACAGATACGCAGTATTTT
CDR3aa: CASSLGGTNTDTQYF

abundance: NA
j_gene: TRBJ1-5
d_gene: NA
v_gene: TRBV4-1
CDR3nt: TGCGCCAGCCGACCCTCCGCGGCCGATCAGCCCCAGCATTTT
CDR3aa: CASRPSAADQPQHF

abundance: NA
j_gene: TRBJ2-7
d_gene: NA
v_gene: TRBV5-6
CDR3nt: TGTGCCAGCAGCTTGACCCGCAATCTGGGCCCTTGGGAGCAGTACTTC
CDR3aa: CASSLTRNLGPWEQYF

abundance: NA
j_gene: TRBJ2-7
d_gene: TRBD2
v_gene: TRBV7-9
CDR3nt: TGTGCCAGCAGCCGACTAGCGGGCGAGCAGTACTTC
CDR3aa: CASSRLAGEQYF

abundance: NA
j_gene: TRBJ1-1
d_gene: TRBD1
v_gene: TRBV30
CDR3nt: TGTGCCTGGGGGACAGGGCGGACTGAAGCTTTCTTT
CDR3aa: CAWGTGRTEAFF

abundance: NA
j_gene: TRBJ2-1
d_gene: NA
v_gene: TRBV7-9
CDR3nt: TGTGCCAGTCGGCCAGGGGAGTACTACAATGAGCAGTTCTTC
CDR3aa: CASRPGEYYNEQFF

abundance: NA
j_gene: TRBJ2-7
d_gene: NA
v_gene: TRBV11-2
CDR3nt: TGTGCCAGCAGCTTCGGGGGAGGAACTTACTCCTACGAGCAGTACTTC
CDR3aa: CASSFGGGTYSYEQYF

abundance: NA
j_gene: TRBJ2-3
d_gene: NA
v_gene: TRBV7-9
CDR3nt: TGTGCCAGCTACACGAGGGATACGCAGTATTTT
CDR3aa: CASYTRDTQYF

abundance: NA
j_gene: TRBJ2-1
d_gene: NA
v_gene: TRBV4-1
CDR3nt: TGCGCCAGCAGTTCACAAGTCCTAGTGGTGGATGAGCAGTTCTTC
CDR3aa: CASSSQVLVVDEQFF

abundance: few
j_gene: TRBJ2-7
d_gene: NA
v_gene: TRBV7-9
CDR3nt: TGTGCCAGCAGCCCCCCCGGGGGCCACGAGCAGTACTTC
CDR3aa: CASSPPGGHEQYF

abundance: NA
j_gene: TRBJ2-1
d_gene: NA
v_gene: TRBV4-2
CDR3nt: TGTGCCAGCAGCCAAGCGAGGTCGCAGTTCTTC
CDR3aa: CASSQARSQFF

abundance: NA
j_gene: TRBJ2-1
d_gene: NA
v_gene: TRBV7-2
CDR3nt: TGTGCCAGCAGCTTAGGTGGGAGAAATGAGCAGTTCTTC
CDR3aa: CASSLGGRNEQFF

abundance: NA
j_gene: TRBJ2-7
d_gene: NA
v_gene: TRBV29-1
CDR3nt: TGCAGCGGACAAGACAGGTCCTACGAGCAGTACTTC
CDR3aa: CSGQDRSYEQYF

abundance: NA
j_gene: TRBJ1-5
d_gene: TRBD1
v_gene: TRBV6-1
CDR3nt: TGTGCCAGCAGTGAGAACAGGGGCCAAAATCAGCCCCAGCATTTT
CDR3aa: CASSENRGQNQPQHF

abundance: NA
j_gene: TRBJ1-2
d_gene: TRBD1
v_gene: TRBV18
CDR3nt: TGTGCCAGCACCCTCATCTTCGGGACAGGCGAAAGGGGTGGCTACACCTTC
CDR3aa: CASTLIFGTGERGGYTF

abundance: NA
j_gene: TRBJ2-3
d_gene: NA
v_gene: TRBV2
CDR3nt: TGTGCCAGCAGTGACCCGGGGAACATGAATACGCAGTATTTT
CDR3aa: CASSDPGNMNTQYF

abundance: NA
j_gene: TRBJ2-3
d_gene: TRBD1
v_gene: TRBV27
CDR3nt: TGTGCCAGCAGTATCGGGACAGACCTTGGGGATACGCAGTATTTT
CDR3aa: CASSIGTDLGDTQYF

abundance: NA
j_gene: TRBJ2-3
d_gene: NA
v_gene: TRBV5-1
CDR3nt: TGCGCCAGCAGGCTCGGCCCAAGCACAGATACGCAGTATTTT
CDR3aa: CASRLGPSTDTQYF

abundance: once
j_gene: TRBJ2-1
d_gene: NA
v_gene: TRBV6-5
CDR3nt: TGTGCCAGCGGGTCCTACAATGAGCAGTTCTTC
CDR3aa: CASGSYNEQFF

abundance: NA
j_gene: TRBJ1-1
d_gene: NA
v_gene: TRBV29-1
CDR3nt: TGCAGCGTTTACAGGGTTCCTGAAGCTTTCTTT
CDR3aa: CSVYRVPEAFF

abundance: NA
j_gene: TRBJ2-3
d_gene: NA
v_gene: TRBV5-4
CDR3nt: TGTGCCAGCAGCTATAGCACAGATACGCAGTATTTT
CDR3aa: CASSYSTDTQYF

abundance: NA
j_gene: TRBJ2-1
d_gene: NA
v_gene: TRBV28
CDR3nt: TGTGCCAGCAGTTTATTGGGGATCAACCTCTACAATGAGCAGTTCTTC
CDR3aa: CASSLLGINLYNEQFF

abundance: NA
j_gene: TRBJ2-7
d_gene: TRBD2
v_gene: TRBV13
CDR3nt: TGTGCCAGCAGCTTGGGGCTAGCGGAATACGAGCAGTACTTC
CDR3aa: CASSLGLAEYEQYF

abundance: NA
j_gene: TRBJ2-7
d_gene: NA
v_gene: TRBV18
CDR3nt: TGTGCCAGCTCACCAGGACCCGACGAGCAGTACTTC
CDR3aa: CASSPGPDEQYF

abundance: NA
j_gene: TRBJ2-2
d_gene: NA
v_gene: TRBV5-1
CDR3nt: TGCGCCAGCAGGCCCCAGAGCGGTACCGGGGAGCTGTTTTTT
CDR3aa: CASRPQSGTGELFF

abundance: NA
j_gene: TRBJ1-5
d_gene: NA
v_gene: TRBV6-1
CDR3nt: TGTGCCAGCAGTGGGACACATAGCAATCAGCCCCAGCATTTT
CDR3aa: CASSGTHSNQPQHF

abundance: NA
j_gene: TRBJ1-5
d_gene: NA
v_gene: TRBV11-2
CDR3nt: TGTGCCAGCAGTCTCACAGGGAATCAGCCCCAGCATTTT
CDR3aa: CASSLTGNQPQHF

abundance: NA
j_gene: TRBJ1-5
d_gene: TRBD1
v_gene: TRBV5-5
CDR3nt: TGTGCCAGCAGCTTGGTGTGGGGTTACAGGGGTCAGCCCCAGCATTTT
CDR3aa: CASSLVWGYRGQPQHF

abundance: NA
j_gene: TRBJ2-3
d_gene: TRBD2
v_gene: TRBV9
CDR3nt: TGTGCCAGCACTCGGACTAGCGGCACAGATACGCAGTATTTT
CDR3aa: CASTRTSGTDTQYF

abundance: NA
j_gene: TRBJ2-7
d_gene: TRBD1
v_gene: TRBV19
CDR3nt: TGTGCCAGTAGTATGGCCGGACAGGGGGAATACGAGCAGTACTTC
CDR3aa: CASSMAGQGEYEQYF

abundance: NA
j_gene: TRBJ2-3
d_gene: NA
v_gene: TRBV6-1
CDR3nt: TGTGCCAGCAGTGGTATAGAGTCCCTTCATACGCAGTATTTT
CDR3aa: CASSGIESLHTQYF

abundance: NA
j_gene: TRBJ1-1
d_gene: TRBD1
v_gene: TRBV19
CDR3nt: TGTGCCAGTAGTGCAGGGGGGATGAACACTGAAGCTTTCTTT
CDR3aa: CASSAGGMNTEAFF